Sequencing of this T cell receptor (beta chain) was carried out in a study of control samples from healthy donors and cancer patients. Method: immunoSEQ multiplex PCR; TCRdb's copy keeps in-frame clones and lacks some. The sample yields about 15,000 clones, about 87% seen once. The sequence derives from a woman aged 70-85 years with colorectal cancer. Material: PBMCs.

The CDR3 spells CASSRRTWGGETQYF. The CDR3 DNA follows: TGTGCCAGCAGCCGGCGGACATGGGGTGGAGAGACCCAGTACTTC. The V call is TRBV11-1, the J call TRBJ2-5, with a tentative D call TRBD1 (5 bases). Trimming took 5 bases from V and 4 from J, leaving 17 bases between them. The CDR3 loop spans 15 amino acids. Germline CDR1 is SGHAT and CDR2 is FQDESV (reference sequence).